This T cell receptor (beta chain) was profiled in a study of identical twins. The CDR3 runs to 12 residues. In germline, CDR1 is PRHDT, CDR2 FYEKMQ (reference sequence). On this clonotype: The junction shows a germline mismatch at one end, possibly a read error.

TCRdb redid the calling of the 5' RACE reads with MiXCR, one entry per CDR3 protein. The sample includes 650,000 to 750,000 distinct CDR3 sequences, roughly 20% of them seen just once. This sample also belongs to another study, concerning T cells expressing NK-cell markers.

The rearrangement links TRBV13 to TRBJ2-3; a weak D match, TRBD2 (5 bases). The source is a woman between 18 and 30 years old in good health. Input material: PBMCs. CDR3 DNA: TGTGCCAGCAGCTTAGCGGAGGAGCCCCCGGGGTTT. Protein product: CASSLAEEPPGF.